This T cell receptor beta chain originates from a study of human T cells and chemical hapten exposure. Findings and caveats of the study: Patch test score was positively correlated with the counts of PT1 expanded TCRs.

Time point meaning: pre-sensitization, week 0. Treatment of the sample: therapeutic diphenylcyclopropenone sensitization with weekly scalp DPC. Ahead of each patch test application, blood was drawn. Unfractionated whole blood was the source from which total RNA was extracted. Trimming pared 3 bases from V and 6 bases from J, leaving 14 bases between. Germline V gene sequence: CDR1 ENHRY, CDR2 SYGVKD. The CDR3 runs to 14 residues. This clonotype was picked up many times. Its antigen is as yet unknown. Unique molecular identifiers were attached to individual cDNA molecules during library preparation. TCRdb used MiXCR to reprocess the RACE reads, holding one entry per CDR3 protein. The sample comprises around 95,000 distinct CDR3 sequences, about a tenth of which are singletons, and 3.1% rests with the top ten.

Sequenced here: whole blood, sampled in connection with sensitization to the hapten diphenylcyclopropenone (DPC). This sequence originates from an older woman with alopecia areata. Some clones in this sample may be carry-over from other donors' samples. V usage is TRBV10-3 and J usage is TRBJ1-1; D is possibly TRBD1 (6 bases). CDR3 bases: TGTGCCATCAGTGAAGGCTACAGGGCCGCTGAAGCTTTCTTT. This encodes CAISEGYRAAEAFF.